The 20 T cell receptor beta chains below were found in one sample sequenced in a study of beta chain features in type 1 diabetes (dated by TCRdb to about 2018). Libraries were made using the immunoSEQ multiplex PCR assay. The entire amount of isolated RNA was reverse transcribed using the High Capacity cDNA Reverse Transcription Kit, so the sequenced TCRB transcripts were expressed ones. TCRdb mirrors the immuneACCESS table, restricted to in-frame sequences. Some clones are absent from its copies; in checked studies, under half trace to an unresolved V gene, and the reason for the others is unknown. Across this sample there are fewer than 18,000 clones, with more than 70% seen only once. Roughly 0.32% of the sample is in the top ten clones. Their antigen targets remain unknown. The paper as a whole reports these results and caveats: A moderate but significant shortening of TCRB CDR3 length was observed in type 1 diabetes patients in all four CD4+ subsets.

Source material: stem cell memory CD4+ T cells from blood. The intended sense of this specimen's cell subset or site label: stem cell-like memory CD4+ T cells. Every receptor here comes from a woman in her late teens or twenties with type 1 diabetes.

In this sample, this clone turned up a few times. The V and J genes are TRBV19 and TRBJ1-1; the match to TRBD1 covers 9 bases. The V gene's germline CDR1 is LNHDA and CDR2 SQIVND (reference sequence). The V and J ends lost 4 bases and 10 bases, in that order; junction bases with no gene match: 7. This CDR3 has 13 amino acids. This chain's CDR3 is CASSNDRGYGAFF. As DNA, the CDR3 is TGTGCCAGTAGTAATGACAGGGGGTACGGAGCTTTCTTT.

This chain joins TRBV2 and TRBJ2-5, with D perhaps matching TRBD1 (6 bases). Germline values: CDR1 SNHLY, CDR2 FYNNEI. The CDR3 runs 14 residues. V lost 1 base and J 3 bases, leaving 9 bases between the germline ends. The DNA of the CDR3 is TGTGCCAGCAGTGAAGGGGACACGAAAGAGACCCAGTACTTC. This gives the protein CASSEGDTKETQYF.

In DNA, the CDR3 is TGCGCCAGCAGCCAAGAGAGGGAGGTACTAGCTTGGTACAATGAGCAGTTCTTC. Protein product: CASSQEREVLAWYNEQFF. The rearrangement links TRBV4-1 to TRBJ2-1, with a tentative D call TRBD2 (6 bases). CDR3 length: 18 residues. Germline V gives CDR1 MGHRA, CDR2 YSYEKL. V was clipped by 0 bases and J by 4 bases, with 19 bases between them.

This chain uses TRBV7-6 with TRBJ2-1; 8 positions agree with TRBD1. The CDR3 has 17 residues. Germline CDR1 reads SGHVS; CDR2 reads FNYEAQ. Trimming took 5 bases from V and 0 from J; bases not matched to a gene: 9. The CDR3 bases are TGTGCCAGCAGCCCAGGACAGGGCTTACTCTCCTACAATGAGCAGTTCTTC. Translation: CASSPGQGLLSYNEQFF.

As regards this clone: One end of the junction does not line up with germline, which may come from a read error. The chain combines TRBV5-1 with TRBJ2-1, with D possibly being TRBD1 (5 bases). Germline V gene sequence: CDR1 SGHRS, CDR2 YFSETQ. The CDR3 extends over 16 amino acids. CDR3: CASSLVTAYSYNDQFF. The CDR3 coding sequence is TGCGCCAGCAGCTTGGTGACAGCGTACTCCTACAATGACCAGTTCTTC.

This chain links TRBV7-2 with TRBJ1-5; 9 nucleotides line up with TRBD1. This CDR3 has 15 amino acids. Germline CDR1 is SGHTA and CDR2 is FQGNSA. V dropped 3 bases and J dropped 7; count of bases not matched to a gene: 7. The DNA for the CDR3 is TGTGCCAGCAGCTTGGACAGGGGACCGGGGCAGCCCCAGCATTTT. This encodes CASSLDRGPGQPQHF. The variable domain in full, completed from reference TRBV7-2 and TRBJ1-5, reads GAGVSQSPSNKVTEKGKDVELRCDPISGHTALYWYRQSLGQGLEFLIYFQGNSAPDKSGLPSDRFSAERTGGSVSTLTIQRTQQEDSAVYLCASSLDRGPGQPQHFGDGTRLSIL.

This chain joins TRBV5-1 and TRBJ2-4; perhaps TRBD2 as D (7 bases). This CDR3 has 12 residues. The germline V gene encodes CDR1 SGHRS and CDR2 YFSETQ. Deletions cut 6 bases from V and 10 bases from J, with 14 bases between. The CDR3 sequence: CASTEQGGIQYF. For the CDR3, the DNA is TGCGCCAGCACCGAACAGGGAGGGATTCAGTACTTC. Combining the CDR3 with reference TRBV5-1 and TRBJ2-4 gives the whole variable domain KAGVTQTPRYLIKTRGQQVTLSCSPISGHRSVSWYQQTPGQGLQFLFEYFSETQRNKGNFPGRFSGRQFSNSRSEMNVSTLELGDSALYLCASTEQGGIQYFGAGTRLSVL.

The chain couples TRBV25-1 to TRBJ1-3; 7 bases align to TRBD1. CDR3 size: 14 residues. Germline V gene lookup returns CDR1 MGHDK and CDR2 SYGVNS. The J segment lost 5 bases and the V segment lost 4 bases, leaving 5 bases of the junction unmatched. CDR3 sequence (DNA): TGTGCCAGCAGTGGAACAGGGGCCAGAAACACCATATATTTT. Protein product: CASSGTGARNTIYF.

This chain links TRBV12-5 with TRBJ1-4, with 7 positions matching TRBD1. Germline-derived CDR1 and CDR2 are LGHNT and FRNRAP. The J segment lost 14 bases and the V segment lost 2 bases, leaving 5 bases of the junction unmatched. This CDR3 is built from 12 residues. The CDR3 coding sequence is TGTGCTAGTGGTTTGCGGGACAGCGTCCTGTTTTTT. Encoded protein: CASGLRDSVLFF.

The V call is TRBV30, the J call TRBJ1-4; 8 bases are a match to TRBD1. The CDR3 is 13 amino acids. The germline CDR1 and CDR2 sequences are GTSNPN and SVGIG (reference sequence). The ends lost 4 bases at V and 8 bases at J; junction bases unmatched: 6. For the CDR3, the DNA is TGTGCCTGGAACCTACAGGGGGAAGAAAAACTGTTTTTT. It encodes CAWNLQGEEKLFF.

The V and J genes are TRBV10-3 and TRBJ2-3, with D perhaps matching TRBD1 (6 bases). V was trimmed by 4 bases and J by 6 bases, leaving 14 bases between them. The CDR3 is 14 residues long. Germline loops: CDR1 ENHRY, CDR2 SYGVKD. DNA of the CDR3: TGTGCCATCAGTGGGGACACCAGCTTCGATACGCAGTATTTT. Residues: CAISGDTSFDTQYF.

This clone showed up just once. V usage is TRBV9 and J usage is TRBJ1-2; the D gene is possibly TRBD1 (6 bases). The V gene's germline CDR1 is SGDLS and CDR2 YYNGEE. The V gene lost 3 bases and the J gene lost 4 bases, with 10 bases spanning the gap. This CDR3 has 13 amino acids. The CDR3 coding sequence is TGTGCCAGCAGCGCAGGGACAAGCTATGGCTACACCTTC. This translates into CASSAGTSYGYTF.

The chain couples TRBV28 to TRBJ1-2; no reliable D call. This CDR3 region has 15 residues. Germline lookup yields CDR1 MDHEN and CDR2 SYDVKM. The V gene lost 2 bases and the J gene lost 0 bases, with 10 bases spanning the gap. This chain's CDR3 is CASSLTGDTNYGYTF. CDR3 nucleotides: TGTGCCAGCAGTTTAACCGGAGATACTAACTATGGCTACACCTTC.

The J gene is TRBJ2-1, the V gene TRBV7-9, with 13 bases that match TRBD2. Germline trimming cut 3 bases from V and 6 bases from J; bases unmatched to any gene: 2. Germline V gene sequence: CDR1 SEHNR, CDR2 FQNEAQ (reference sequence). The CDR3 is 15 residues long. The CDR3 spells CASSLGLAGLNEQFF. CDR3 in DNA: TGTGCCAGCAGCTTGGGACTAGCGGGACTCAATGAGCAGTTCTTC. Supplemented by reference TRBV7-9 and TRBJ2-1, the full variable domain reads DTGVSQNPRHKITKRGQNVTFRCDPISEHNRLYWYRQTLGQGPEFLTYFQNEAQLEKSRLLSDRFSAERPKGSFSTLEIQRTEQGDSAMYLCASSLGLAGLNEQFFGPGTRLTVL.

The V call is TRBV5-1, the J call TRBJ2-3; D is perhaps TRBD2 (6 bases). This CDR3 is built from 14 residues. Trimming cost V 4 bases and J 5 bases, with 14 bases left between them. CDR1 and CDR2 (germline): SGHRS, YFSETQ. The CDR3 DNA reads TGCGCCAGCAGCCCTGGAGGGTGGGGAGATACGCAGTATTTT. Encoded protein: CASSPGGWGDTQYF. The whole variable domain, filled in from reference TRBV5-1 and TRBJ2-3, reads KAGVTQTPRYLIKTRGQQVTLSCSPISGHRSVSWYQQTPGQGLQFLFEYFSETQRNKGNFPGRFSGRQFSNSRSEMNVSTLELGDSALYLCASSPGGWGDTQYFGPGTRLTVL.

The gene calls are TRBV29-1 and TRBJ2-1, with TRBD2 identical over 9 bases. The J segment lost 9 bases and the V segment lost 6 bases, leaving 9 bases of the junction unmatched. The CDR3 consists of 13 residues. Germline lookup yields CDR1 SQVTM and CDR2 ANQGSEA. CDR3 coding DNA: TGCAGCGTGGCGGGACTAGCCCAAGCTGAGCAGTTCTTC. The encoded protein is CSVAGLAQAEQFF.

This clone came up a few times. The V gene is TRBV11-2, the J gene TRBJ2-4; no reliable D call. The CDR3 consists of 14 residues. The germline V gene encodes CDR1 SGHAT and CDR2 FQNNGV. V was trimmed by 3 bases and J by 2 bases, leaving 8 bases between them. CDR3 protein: CASSFGTTKNIQYF. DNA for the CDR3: TGTGCCAGCAGCTTCGGTACTACCAAAAACATTCAGTACTTC.

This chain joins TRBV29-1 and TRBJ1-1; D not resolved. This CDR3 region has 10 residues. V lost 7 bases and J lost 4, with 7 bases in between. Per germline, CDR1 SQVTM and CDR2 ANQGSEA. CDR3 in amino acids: CSAEVTEAFF. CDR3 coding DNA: TGCAGCGCCGAGGTCACTGAAGCTTTCTTT.

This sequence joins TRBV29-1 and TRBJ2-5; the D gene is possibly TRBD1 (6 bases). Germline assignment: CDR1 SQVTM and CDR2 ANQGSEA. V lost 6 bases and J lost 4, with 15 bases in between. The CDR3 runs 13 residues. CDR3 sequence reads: CSVGRQVGETQYF. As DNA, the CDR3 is TGCAGCGTGGGTCGACAGGTAGGAGAGACCCAGTACTTC.

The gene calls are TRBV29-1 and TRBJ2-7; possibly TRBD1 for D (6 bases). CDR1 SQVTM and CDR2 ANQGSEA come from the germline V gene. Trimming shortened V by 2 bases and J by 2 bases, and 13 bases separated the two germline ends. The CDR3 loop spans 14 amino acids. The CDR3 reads CSVELTGPTYEQYF. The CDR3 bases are TGCAGCGTTGAACTAACAGGGCCGACCTACGAGCAGTACTTC.